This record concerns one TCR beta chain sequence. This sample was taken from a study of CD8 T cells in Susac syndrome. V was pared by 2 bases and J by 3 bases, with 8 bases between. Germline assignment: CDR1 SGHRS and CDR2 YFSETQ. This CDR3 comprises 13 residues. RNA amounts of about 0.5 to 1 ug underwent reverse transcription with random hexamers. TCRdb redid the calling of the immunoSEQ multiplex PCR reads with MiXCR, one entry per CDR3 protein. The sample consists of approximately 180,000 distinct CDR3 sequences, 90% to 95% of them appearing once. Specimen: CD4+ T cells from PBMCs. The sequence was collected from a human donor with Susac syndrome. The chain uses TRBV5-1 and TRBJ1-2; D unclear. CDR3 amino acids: CASSLGGDYGYTF. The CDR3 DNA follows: TGCGCCAGCAGCTTAGGCGGAGACTATGGCTACACCTTC.